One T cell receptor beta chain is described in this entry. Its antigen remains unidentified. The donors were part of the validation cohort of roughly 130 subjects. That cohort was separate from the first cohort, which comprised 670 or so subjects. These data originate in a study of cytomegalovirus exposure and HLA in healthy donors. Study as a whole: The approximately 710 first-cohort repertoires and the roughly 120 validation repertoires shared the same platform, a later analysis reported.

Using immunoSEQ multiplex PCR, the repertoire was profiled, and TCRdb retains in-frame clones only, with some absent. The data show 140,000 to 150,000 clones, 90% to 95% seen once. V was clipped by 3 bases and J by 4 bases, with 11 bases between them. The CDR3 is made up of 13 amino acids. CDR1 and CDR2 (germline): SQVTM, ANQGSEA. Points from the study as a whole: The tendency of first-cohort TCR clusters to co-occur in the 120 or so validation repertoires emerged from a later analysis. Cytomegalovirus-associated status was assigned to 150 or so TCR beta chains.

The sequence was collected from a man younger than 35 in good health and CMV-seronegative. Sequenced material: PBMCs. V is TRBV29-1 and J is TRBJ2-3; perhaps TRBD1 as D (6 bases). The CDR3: CSVELQGADTQYF. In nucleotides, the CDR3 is TGCAGCGTTGAGCTACAGGGTGCAGATACGCAGTATTTT.